The clone carrying this T cell receptor beta chain has only a few counts. Its specificity is not known. The data stem from a study of identical twins. Notes on the study in general: Sequences that were out-of-frame, alpha and twin-shared displayed an excess of low generation probability.

Template switching added a universal primer site; cDNA carried unique molecular identifiers. TCRdb recomputed calls from the 5' RACE reads with MiXCR, one row per CDR3 protein. Among around 280,000 distinct CDR3 sequences listed, about 8.3% were seen once. The J segment lost 8 bases and the V segment lost 5 bases, leaving 10 bases of the junction unmatched. CDR1 is SGHTA and CDR2 is FQGNSA in the germline V gene. This CDR3 is 15 amino acids long. The data also belong to a second study, concerning yellow fever vaccine responses in identical twins.

The receptor was derived from a woman aged 18-29 years in good health. V gene TRBV7-2 combines with J gene TRBJ2-1, with 9 bases that match TRBD1. Sequenced input: memory (CD45RO+) T cells sorted from blood. For the CDR3, the DNA is TGTGCCAGCAGCCCCGGGGGGACAGGGAGGCATGAGCAGTTCTTC. It is translated as CASSPGGTGRHEQFF.